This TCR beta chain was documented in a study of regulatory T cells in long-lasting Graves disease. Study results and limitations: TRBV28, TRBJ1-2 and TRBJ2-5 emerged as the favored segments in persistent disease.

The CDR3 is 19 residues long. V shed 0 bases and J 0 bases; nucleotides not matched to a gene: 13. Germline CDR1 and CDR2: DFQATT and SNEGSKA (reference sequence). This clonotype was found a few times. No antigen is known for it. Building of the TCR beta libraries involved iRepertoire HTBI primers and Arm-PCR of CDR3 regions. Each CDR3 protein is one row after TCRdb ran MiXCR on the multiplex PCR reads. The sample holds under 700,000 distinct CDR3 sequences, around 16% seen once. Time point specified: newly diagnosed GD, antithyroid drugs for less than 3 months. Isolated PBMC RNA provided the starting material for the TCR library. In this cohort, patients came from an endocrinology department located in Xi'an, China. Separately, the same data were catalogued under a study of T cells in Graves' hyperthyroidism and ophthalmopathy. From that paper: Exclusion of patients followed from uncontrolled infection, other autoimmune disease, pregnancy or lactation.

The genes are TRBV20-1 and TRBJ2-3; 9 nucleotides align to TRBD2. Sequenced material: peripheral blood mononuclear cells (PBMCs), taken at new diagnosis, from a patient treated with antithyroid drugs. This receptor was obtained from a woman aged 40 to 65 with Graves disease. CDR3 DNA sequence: TGCAGTGCTAGAGATAGCGGCGGGGGGGGCCCCCTTAGCACAGATACGCAGTATTTT. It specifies CSARDSGGGGPLSTDTQYF.